This T cell receptor (beta chain) was recovered during a study of cytomegalovirus exposure and HLA in healthy donors. Study-level information: A subsequent analysis reported that the 100 to 150 validation repertoires were produced on the same platform that had also been used for the roughly 670 first-cohort repertoires.

Sequencing used immunoSEQ multiplex PCR; TCRdb keeps in-frame clones, though not all of them. The sample carries about 200,000 clones, more than 75% recorded once. Whole-study findings and limits: Whilst most TCR sequences proved rare, a subset of public TCRs occurred across many donors. According to the study, about 180 TCR beta chains were cytomegalovirus-associated. The TCR clusters that emerged in the first cohort tended, a later analysis found, to co-occur in the 120 or so validation repertoires.

V lost 7 bases and J lost 0; bases outside the gene matches: 6. The length of the CDR3 is 14 residues. Germline CDR1 reads WNHNN; CDR2 reads SYGVQD (reference sequence). On this clone itself: Its antigen remains unidentified.

The sequence came from a woman aged 18-29 years in good health and CMV-seropositive. Sequencing used PBMCs. The rearrangement joins TRBV10-1 to TRBJ2-7, with TRBD1 identical over 7 bases. Here the CDR3 reads CASNTGVGSYEQYF. The CDR3 DNA is TGCGCCAGCAATACAGGGGTGGGCTCCTACGAGCAGTACTTC.